This TCR beta chain was sequenced for a study of T cells in Graves' hyperthyroidism and ophthalmopathy. In this sample, this clonotype turned up many times. Germline values: CDR1 SGHTA, CDR2 FQGTGA. This CDR3 spans 14 amino acids. Losses at the gene ends were 4 bases for V and 8 bases for J; bases not matched to a gene: 8. There were TCR beta CDR3 regions amplified from RNA transcripts. Using the HTBI primer set, a first-round RT-PCR was run on the TCR CDR3. TCRdb re-called the multiplex PCR reads with MiXCR, one entry per CDR3 protein. Of 500,000 to 650,000 distinct CDR3 sequences in the sample, about 14% were seen once. Diagnoses were made from clinical symptoms, serum measures (thyroxine and TRAb), thyroid ultrasound and orbital computed tomography.

The source of this sequence is a woman in her 50s with Graves' ophthalmopathy. The V and J genes are TRBV7-3 and TRBJ2-1, with TRBD2 identical over 7 bases. Sample: blood. The CDR3 loop reads CASSYGTTSYEQFF. The CDR3, as DNA: TGTGCCAGCAGCTACGGGACTACTTCGTATGAGCAGTTCTTC.